This is a list of T cell receptor beta chains from one sample in a study of cytotoxic CD8 clonotypes in ibrutinib-treated CLL. Sequencing was performed with immunoSEQ multiplex PCR; in TCRdb, only in-frame clones are kept and a portion is missing. This table holds 140,000 or so clones, around three quarters found once. Source: PBMCs, taken after 12 months of ibrutinib treatment. The receptors derive from a human donor with chronic lymphocytic leukemia. Both conserved end residues are part of each CDR3. Fields, in order: J gene, V gene, D gene, clone size, CDR3 protein, CDR3 DNA. The D gene is left open where the match is weak. Part of the rows lack a size; the others show once, few, many or a class for expanded clones.

>TRBJ1-3|TRBV5-1|-|-
CASSLNFGAGNTIYF
TGCGCCAGCAGCCTCAATTTCGGGGCTGGAAACACCATATATTTT
>TRBJ2-7|TRBV2|-|-
CASSDWRGPYEQYF
TGTGCCAGCAGTGATTGGCGGGGTCCCTACGAGCAGTACTTC
>TRBJ2-7|TRBV5-1|-|-
CARPRKGTRPSEQYF
TGCGCCAGACCTAGGAAGGGGACTCGACCTTCCGAGCAGTACTTC
>TRBJ2-7|TRBV30|TRBD1|once
CAWQGAYEQYF
TGTGCCTGGCAGGGGGCCTACGAGCAGTACTTC
>TRBJ2-3|TRBV9|TRBD2|-
CASSVGLGVDTQYF
TGTGCCAGCAGCGTCGGACTAGGAGTAGATACGCAGTATTTT
>TRBJ2-2|TRBV5-1|-|-
CASSLARETAGELFF
TGCGCCAGCAGCTTGGCCCGCGAGACAGCCGGGGAGCTGTTTTTT
>TRBJ2-2|TRBV27|-|-
CASRTNTGELFF
TGTGCCAGCAGAACGAACACCGGGGAGCTGTTTTTT
>TRBJ2-1|TRBV27|TRBD2|-
CASSPSLAGANNEQFF
TGTGCCAGCAGTCCATCCCTCGCGGGAGCCAACAATGAGCAGTTCTTC
>TRBJ2-5|TRBV5-1|TRBD2|-
CASSQLAGAETQYF
TGCGCCAGCAGCCAATTAGCGGGAGCAGAGACCCAGTACTTC
>TRBJ2-3|TRBV6-5|-|-
CASSYATGSRTDTQYF
TGTGCCAGCAGCTACGCTACGGGCAGCAGGACAGATACGCAGTATTTT
>TRBJ1-4|TRBV7-2|-|-
CASSYNMGEKLFF
TGTGCCAGCAGTTATAACATGGGTGAAAAACTGTTTTTT
>TRBJ2-3|TRBV27|TRBD2|-
CASSARLAIITDTQYF
TGTGCCAGCAGTGCAAGACTAGCAATTATCACAGATACGCAGTATTTT
>TRBJ1-1|TRBV5-6|-|-
CASSSLINRGTEAFF
TGTGCCAGCAGTTCCCTCATTAACCGGGGCACTGAAGCTTTCTTT
>TRBJ2-1|TRBV7-9|-|few
CASSLAEGGSNEQFF
TGTGCCAGCAGCTTAGCCGAGGGCGGTTCCAATGAGCAGTTCTTC
>TRBJ2-1|TRBV27|TRBD2|-
CASSLGTSSYNEQFF
TGTGCCAGCAGTTTGGGGACTAGCTCGTACAATGAGCAGTTCTTC
>TRBJ2-7|TRBV7-3|-|-
CASSSHSSLGEQYF
TGTGCCAGCAGCTCTCATAGTAGTCTGGGGGAGCAGTACTTC
>TRBJ2-2|TRBV7-9|TRBD2|-
CASRPSGYGANTGELFF
TGTGCCAGCAGGCCTAGCGGATACGGCGCGAACACCGGGGAGCTGTTTTTT
>TRBJ1-5|TRBV27|-|few
CASSLDRNNQPQHF
TGTGCCAGCAGTTTAGACAGGAACAATCAGCCCCAGCATTTT
>TRBJ1-2|TRBV5-6|-|-
CASSPAGRIYGYTF
TGTGCCAGCAGCCCGGCTGGGAGGATCTATGGCTACACCTTC
>TRBJ2-3|TRBV6-1|TRBD1|-
CASTDRGALVDTQYF
TGTGCCAGCACCGACAGGGGGGCCCTAGTTGATACGCAGTATTTT
>TRBJ2-7|TRBV4-1|-|-
CASSQDRVTYEQYF
TGCGCCAGCAGCCAAGATAGAGTCACCTACGAGCAGTACTTC
>TRBJ2-2|TRBV27|TRBD1|-
CASSDRVIGTGELFF
TGTGCCAGCAGTGACAGGGTGATAGGCACCGGGGAGCTGTTTTTT
>TRBJ2-1|TRBV5-6|-|-
CASSLALGSTDYNEQFF
TGTGCCAGCAGCTTGGCCTTGGGCTCGACAGACTACAATGAGCAGTTCTTC
>TRBJ2-2|TRBV28|-|-
CATQRDTGELFF
TGTGCCACCCAGCGGGACACCGGGGAGCTGTTTTTT
>TRBJ1-2|TRBV21-1|-|-
CASSNCARGHYGYTF
TGTGCCAGCAGCAATTGTGCCAGGGGCCACTATGGCTACACCTTC
>TRBJ2-3|TRBV4-1|TRBD1|few
CASSQLEKVARTGDTDTQYF
TGCGCCAGCAGCCAACTAGAGAAAGTAGCAAGGACAGGAGACACAGATACGCAGTATTTT
>TRBJ1-2|TRBV6-1|-|-
CASSEGANYGYTF
TGTGCCAGCAGTGAAGGAGCTAACTATGGCTACACCTTC
>TRBJ1-1|TRBV18|-|-
CASSLGNTEAFF
TGTGCCAGCTCCTTGGGGAACACTGAAGCTTTCTTT